This T cell receptor (beta chain) emerged from a study of cytomegalovirus exposure and HLA in healthy donors. Study conclusions and caveats: Later analysis reportedly placed an Asian-associated ancestry cluster below the roughly 670-donor mean in N-insertions. Cytomegalovirus status was reportedly diagnosed by the classifier with high sensitivity and specificity.

The study sampled nominally healthy donors, though unrecorded immune exposures were likely. The CDR3 sequence is 15 residues long. In germline, CDR1 is SGHNT, CDR2 YYREEE (reference sequence). With 3 bases removed from V and 4 bases from J, the gap between germline ends came to 17 bases. A remark on this clone: Its antigen is currently unknown.

PCR was performed using 60 Vbeta and 13 Jbeta primers. Some clones are missing from TCRdb's copy, which holds only in-frame ones; the method was immunoSEQ multiplex PCR. The sample holds some 240,000 clones; around 90% are singletons and the top ten take about 1.5%. The J gene is TRBJ2-7, the V gene TRBV5-4, with D perhaps TRBD2 (6 bases). The clonotype was recovered from a girl aged 2 to 10 in good health and CMV-seronegative. The sequenced sample was PBMCs. The CDR3 loop reads CASSSQDGGVYEQYF. Here the CDR3 DNA reads TGTGCCAGCAGCTCACAAGACGGGGGAGTTTACGAGCAGTACTTC.